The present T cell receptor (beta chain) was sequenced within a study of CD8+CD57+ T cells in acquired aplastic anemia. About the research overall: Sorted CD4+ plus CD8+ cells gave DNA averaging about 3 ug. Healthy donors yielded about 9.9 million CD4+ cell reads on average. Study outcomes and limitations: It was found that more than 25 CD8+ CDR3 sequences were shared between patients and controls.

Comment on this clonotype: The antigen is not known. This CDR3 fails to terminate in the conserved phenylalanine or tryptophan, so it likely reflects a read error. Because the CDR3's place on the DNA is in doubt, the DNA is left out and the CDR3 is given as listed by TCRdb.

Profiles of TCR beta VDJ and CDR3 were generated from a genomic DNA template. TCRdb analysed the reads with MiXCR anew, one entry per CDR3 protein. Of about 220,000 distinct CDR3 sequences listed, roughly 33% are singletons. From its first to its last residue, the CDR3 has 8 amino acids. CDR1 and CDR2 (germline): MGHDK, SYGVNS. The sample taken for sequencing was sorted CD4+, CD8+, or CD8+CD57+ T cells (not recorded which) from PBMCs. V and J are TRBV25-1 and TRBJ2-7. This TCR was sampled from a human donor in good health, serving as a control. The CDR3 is CASSAPNT.